This T cell receptor (beta chain) comes out of a study of blood T cell repertoires in COVID-19. Germline V lookup: CDR1 WNHNN, CDR2 SYGVQD (reference sequence). The CDR3 is 12 amino acids. V shed 7 bases and J 6 bases; nucleotides not matched to a gene: 0. Produced via immunoSEQ multiplex PCR; TCRdb's table is partial and in-frame only. This sample has fewer than 350,000 clones, with around 84% found just once. This clonotype was sampled from a woman between 50 and 59 years old who had recovered from COVID-19. The V gene is TRBV10-1, the J gene TRBJ1-6; 7 nucleotides line up with TRBD1. The sample consisted of PBMCs or T cells enriched from blood (not recorded which). The CDR3: CASNRGNSPLHF. The CDR3 bases are TGCGCCAGCAACAGGGGTAATTCACCCCTCCACTTT.